The rows below give T cell receptor beta chains drawn from one sample of a study of shared clonotypes between healthy human individuals. Using immunoSEQ multiplex PCR, the repertoire was profiled, and TCRdb retains in-frame clones only, with some absent. The sample holds approximately 2.5 million clones, 80% to 95% seen once. Sequencing input: naive CD4+ T cells from PBMCs. The origin of the receptors is a man between 18 and 35 years old in good health. Some clones in this sample may be carry-over from other donors' samples. Both conserved end residues are part of each CDR3. Each record gives: D gene, J gene, clone size, V gene, CDR3 protein, CDR3 DNA. D genes are given only for firm matches. A row's size may be missing; if present it is once, few, many or a size class.

d_call: NA; j_call: TRBJ2-7; clone_size: NA; v_call: TRBV5-4; cdr3_aa: CASSLVPGDYEQYF; cdr3_nt: TGTGCCAGCAGCTTGGTTCCAGGGGACTACGAGCAGTACTTC
d_call: NA; j_call: TRBJ2-3; clone_size: NA; v_call: TRBV7-9; cdr3_aa: CASSRVAASTDTQYF; cdr3_nt: TGTGCCAGCAGCCGTGTAGCGGCTAGCACAGATACGCAGTATTTT
d_call: TRBD1; j_call: TRBJ1-1; clone_size: NA; v_call: TRBV28; cdr3_aa: CASTLIRGRLTEAFF; cdr3_nt: TGTGCCAGCACCCTGATCAGGGGGCGCCTCACTGAAGCTTTCTTT
d_call: NA; j_call: TRBJ2-6; clone_size: NA; v_call: TRBV10-2; cdr3_aa: CASTSLQKPGANVLTF; cdr3_nt: TGCGCCAGCACGAGCCTCCAGAAGCCAGGGGCCAACGTCCTGACTTTC
d_call: NA; j_call: TRBJ1-1; clone_size: NA; v_call: TRBV27; cdr3_aa: CASSLKRPTQTEAFF; cdr3_nt: TGTGCCAGCAGTTTAAAAAGGCCCACCCAGACTGAAGCTTTCTTT
d_call: TRBD2; j_call: TRBJ2-1; clone_size: NA; v_call: TRBV4-3; cdr3_aa: CASSHLSGYSYNEQFF; cdr3_nt: TGCGCCAGCAGCCACCTTAGCGGGTATTCCTACAATGAGCAGTTCTTC
d_call: TRBD1; j_call: TRBJ1-3; clone_size: NA; v_call: TRBV5-6; cdr3_aa: CASSFRDRINSGNTIYF; cdr3_nt: TGTGCCAGCAGCTTTCGGGACAGGATTAACTCTGGAAACACCATATATTTT
d_call: NA; j_call: TRBJ2-2; clone_size: NA; v_call: TRBV5-1; cdr3_aa: CASSFLRDGEDTGELFF; cdr3_nt: TGCGCCAGCAGCTTTCTCCGGGACGGAGAAGACACCGGGGAGCTGTTTTTT
d_call: NA; j_call: TRBJ2-1; clone_size: NA; v_call: TRBV7-3; cdr3_aa: CASSFDGAGNEQFF; cdr3_nt: TGTGCCAGCAGCTTTGACGGAGCGGGCAATGAGCAGTTCTTC
d_call: TRBD1; j_call: TRBJ2-5; clone_size: NA; v_call: TRBV6-5; cdr3_aa: CASSKPTGGGETQYF; cdr3_nt: TGTGCCAGCAGTAAACCGACAGGGGGCGGAGAGACCCAGTACTTC
d_call: TRBD2; j_call: TRBJ2-1; clone_size: NA; v_call: TRBV12-5; cdr3_aa: CASGFVGTSRNEQFF; cdr3_nt: TGTGCTAGTGGTTTCGTGGGGACTAGCCGTAATGAGCAGTTCTTC
d_call: NA; j_call: TRBJ2-5; clone_size: NA; v_call: TRBV29-1; cdr3_aa: CSVDRAAQETQYF; cdr3_nt: TGCAGCGTTGATAGGGCGGCCCAAGAGACCCAGTACTTC
d_call: TRBD1; j_call: TRBJ2-5; clone_size: NA; v_call: TRBV5-1; cdr3_aa: CASSSRSGGEETQYF; cdr3_nt: TGCGCCAGCAGCTCCAGGTCAGGGGGAGAAGAGACCCAGTACTTC
d_call: NA; j_call: TRBJ2-1; clone_size: NA; v_call: TRBV18; cdr3_aa: CASSPRLSSLDNEQFF; cdr3_nt: TGTGCCAGCTCACCCCGACTATCGAGTTTGGACAATGAGCAGTTCTTC
d_call: TRBD2; j_call: TRBJ2-1; clone_size: NA; v_call: TRBV2; cdr3_aa: CASSELAGEVEQFF; cdr3_nt: TGTGCCAGCAGTGAACTAGCGGGAGAGGTCGAGCAGTTCTTC
d_call: TRBD1; j_call: TRBJ1-2; clone_size: NA; v_call: TRBV4-1; cdr3_aa: CASSQGRDRGSYGYTF; cdr3_nt: TGCGCCAGCAGCCAAGGAAGGGACAGGGGATCCTATGGCTACACCTTC
d_call: TRBD1; j_call: TRBJ2-7; clone_size: NA; v_call: TRBV15; cdr3_aa: CATSRGQGAAFSDF; cdr3_nt: TGTGCCACCAGCAGGGGACAGGGGGCGGCGTTCTCGGACTTC
d_call: TRBD2; j_call: TRBJ2-1; clone_size: NA; v_call: TRBV5-1; cdr3_aa: CASRLSGSAATGFF; cdr3_nt: TGCGCCAGCAGACTTAGCGGGAGCGCCGCAACGGGGTTCTTC
d_call: NA; j_call: TRBJ2-1; clone_size: NA; v_call: TRBV10-3; cdr3_aa: CAISGSPTGNEQFF; cdr3_nt: TGTGCCATCAGCGGCTCCCCAACGGGGAATGAGCAGTTCTTC
d_call: NA; j_call: TRBJ2-5; clone_size: NA; v_call: TRBV5-6; cdr3_aa: CASSFRDTQETQYF; cdr3_nt: TGTGCCAGCAGCTTCCGGGACACCCAAGAGACCCAGTACTTC
d_call: NA; j_call: TRBJ2-7; clone_size: NA; v_call: TRBV5-4; cdr3_aa: CASSLSSANYEQYF; cdr3_nt: TGTGCCAGCAGCTTGAGTAGTGCCAACTACGAGCAGTACTTC
d_call: NA; j_call: TRBJ1-2; clone_size: NA; v_call: TRBV2; cdr3_aa: CASTPLRAEHYGYTF; cdr3_nt: TGTGCCAGCACCCCCCTCCGGGCGGAACACTATGGCTACACCTTC
d_call: NA; j_call: TRBJ2-4; clone_size: once; v_call: TRBV4-2; cdr3_aa: CASSGRRDTKNIQYF; cdr3_nt: TGTGCCAGCAGCGGCCGCAGGGATACCAAAAACATTCAGTACTTC
d_call: NA; j_call: TRBJ1-2; clone_size: NA; v_call: TRBV15; cdr3_aa: CATSRDPSDNYGYTF; cdr3_nt: TGTGCCACCAGCAGAGATCCCTCGGACAACTATGGCTACACCTTC
d_call: NA; j_call: TRBJ1-1; clone_size: NA; v_call: TRBV5-4; cdr3_aa: CASSPQGFDEAFF; cdr3_nt: TGTGCCAGCAGCCCGCAGGGTTTCGATGAAGCTTTCTTT
d_call: NA; j_call: TRBJ1-2; clone_size: once; v_call: TRBV6-6; cdr3_aa: CASSLTTNYGYTF; cdr3_nt: TGTGCCAGCAGTCTAACGACGAACTATGGCTACACCTTC
d_call: NA; j_call: TRBJ2-1; clone_size: NA; v_call: TRBV29-1; cdr3_aa: CSAAGVGHNEQFF; cdr3_nt: TGCAGCGCCGCCGGGGTCGGACACAATGAGCAGTTCTTC
d_call: TRBD1; j_call: TRBJ2-3; clone_size: NA; v_call: TRBV19; cdr3_aa: CASSMVFRRDRGRTDTQYF; cdr3_nt: TGTGCCAGTAGTATGGTATTTCGCCGGGACAGGGGTCGCACAGATACGCAGTATTTT
d_call: NA; j_call: TRBJ2-5; clone_size: NA; v_call: TRBV5-1; cdr3_aa: CASSGGLRETQYF; cdr3_nt: TGCGCCAGCAGCGGGGGGTTAAGAGAGACCCAGTACTTC
d_call: NA; j_call: TRBJ2-1; clone_size: NA; v_call: TRBV7-9; cdr3_aa: CASSLSAGGTGWNNEQFF; cdr3_nt: TGTGCCAGCAGCTTATCGGCCGGTGGCACTGGTTGGAACAATGAGCAGTTCTTC
d_call: TRBD2; j_call: TRBJ2-1; clone_size: NA; v_call: TRBV5-4; cdr3_aa: CASSPGGSGRANEQFF; cdr3_nt: TGTGCCAGCAGCCCCGGCGGAAGCGGGAGGGCCAATGAGCAGTTCTTC
d_call: NA; j_call: TRBJ2-7; clone_size: NA; v_call: TRBV19; cdr3_aa: CASSIGENSYEQYF; cdr3_nt: TGTGCCAGTAGTATTGGGGAGAACTCCTACGAGCAGTACTTC
d_call: NA; j_call: TRBJ2-3; clone_size: NA; v_call: TRBV6-1; cdr3_aa: CASKGLAASTDTQYF; cdr3_nt: TGTGCCAGCAAGGGGCTGGCGGCTAGCACAGATACGCAGTATTTT
d_call: TRBD2; j_call: TRBJ2-5; clone_size: NA; v_call: TRBV18; cdr3_aa: CASSPLAGGPGETQYF; cdr3_nt: TGTGCCAGCTCACCACTAGCGGGAGGGCCTGGGGAGACCCAGTACTTC
d_call: TRBD1; j_call: TRBJ1-1; clone_size: NA; v_call: TRBV28; cdr3_aa: CASTPGGRGRTEAFF; cdr3_nt: TGTGCCAGCACCCCGGGCGGTAGGGGGCGCACTGAAGCTTTCTTT
d_call: NA; j_call: TRBJ2-1; clone_size: NA; v_call: TRBV7-8; cdr3_aa: CASSFDSGAYNEQFF; cdr3_nt: TGTGCCAGCAGCTTTGATAGCGGAGCCTACAATGAGCAGTTCTTC
d_call: NA; j_call: TRBJ1-4; clone_size: NA; v_call: TRBV19; cdr3_aa: CASSVVRGEKLFF; cdr3_nt: TGTGCCAGCTCAGTGGTAAGGGGAGAAAAACTGTTTTTT
d_call: NA; j_call: TRBJ1-1; clone_size: NA; v_call: TRBV30; cdr3_aa: CAWSRSTEAFF; cdr3_nt: TGTGCCTGGAGTAGAAGCACTGAAGCTTTCTTT
d_call: NA; j_call: TRBJ2-4; clone_size: NA; v_call: TRBV7-2; cdr3_aa: CASTGGAAWDIQYF; cdr3_nt: TGTGCCAGCACCGGCGGGGCCGCATGGGACATTCAGTACTTC
d_call: TRBD2; j_call: TRBJ2-7; clone_size: NA; v_call: TRBV5-1; cdr3_aa: CASSLRAGTSGRAVGYEQYF; cdr3_nt: TGCGCCAGCAGCTTGAGGGCCGGGACTAGCGGGAGGGCCGTGGGATACGAGCAGTACTTC
d_call: NA; j_call: TRBJ1-2; clone_size: NA; v_call: TRBV5-4; cdr3_aa: CASSPTWGGYTF; cdr3_nt: TGTGCCAGCAGCCCGACATGGGGTGGCTACACCTTC
d_call: TRBD1; j_call: TRBJ2-1; clone_size: NA; v_call: TRBV7-8; cdr3_aa: CASSSGQGYGNEQFF; cdr3_nt: TGTGCCAGCAGCTCGGGACAGGGATATGGTAATGAGCAGTTCTTC
d_call: TRBD2; j_call: TRBJ2-3; clone_size: NA; v_call: TRBV4-2; cdr3_aa: CASSPRTSGYNDTQYF; cdr3_nt: TGTGCCAGCAGCCCCCGGACTAGCGGGTATAATGATACGCAGTATTTT
d_call: TRBD1; j_call: TRBJ1-1; clone_size: NA; v_call: TRBV6-6; cdr3_aa: CASTMDRGPMTEAFF; cdr3_nt: TGTGCCAGCACTATGGACAGGGGGCCAATGACTGAAGCTTTCTTT
d_call: NA; j_call: TRBJ2-5; clone_size: once; v_call: TRBV29-1; cdr3_aa: CSVERTDQETQYF; cdr3_nt: TGCAGCGTTGAGCGGACGGACCAAGAGACCCAGTACTTC
d_call: NA; j_call: TRBJ1-2; clone_size: NA; v_call: TRBV28; cdr3_aa: CASSLGGTPKRGYTF; cdr3_nt: TGTGCCAGCAGTTTAGGCGGGACACCCAAGAGGGGCTACACCTTC
d_call: NA; j_call: TRBJ2-5; clone_size: NA; v_call: TRBV9; cdr3_aa: CASSPEMDGWETQYF; cdr3_nt: TGTGCCAGCAGCCCTGAGATGGATGGTTGGGAGACCCAGTACTTC
d_call: TRBD1; j_call: TRBJ1-1; clone_size: NA; v_call: TRBV5-5; cdr3_aa: CASSRTTGTVEAFF; cdr3_nt: TGTGCCAGCAGCCGTACGACCGGGACAGTTGAAGCTTTCTTT
d_call: NA; j_call: TRBJ2-7; clone_size: NA; v_call: TRBV28; cdr3_aa: CASSPAGLFLYEQYF; cdr3_nt: TGTGCCAGCAGTCCCGCGGGACTTTTCCTCTACGAGCAGTACTTC
d_call: NA; j_call: TRBJ2-1; clone_size: NA; v_call: TRBV6-1; cdr3_aa: CASSETRDNYNEQFF; cdr3_nt: TGTGCCAGCAGTGAAACGAGGGACAACTACAATGAGCAGTTCTTC